The 10 T cell receptor beta chains below were found in one sample sequenced in a study of PD-L1 blockade in urothelial cancer. Sequencing was performed with immunoSEQ multiplex PCR; in TCRdb, only in-frame clones are kept and a portion is missing. The sample lists roughly 55,000 clones, around 83% occurring once. Described time point: pretreatment peripheral blood. The starting material was PBMCs, obtained around atezolizumab (anti-PD-L1) treatment. Every receptor here comes from a man aged 55-75 years with urothelial cancer.

The CDR3 reads CASSESGVYGYTF. CDR3 in DNA: TGTGCCAGCAGTGAATCAGGTGTTTATGGCTACACCTTC. The rearrangement joins TRBV2 to TRBJ1-2; D unclear. The CDR3 spans 13 residues. The V end was cut by 2 bases, the J end by 5 bases, with 9 bases between. From germline, CDR1 is SNHLY and CDR2 FYNNEI. Looking up the rest from reference TRBV2 and TRBJ1-2 gives the full variable domain: EPEVTQTPSHQVTQMGQEVILRCVPISNHLYFYWYRQILGQKVEFLVSFYNNEISEKSEIFDDQFSVERPDGSNFTLKIRSTKLEDSAMYFCASSESGVYGYTFGSGTRLTVV.

In DNA form, the CDR3 reads TGTGCCAGCATAGCGGGAGTATCGGTGGACACAGATACGCAGTATTTT. The encoded protein is CASIAGVSVDTDTQYF. The chain employs TRBV2 and TRBJ2-3, with 9 positions matching TRBD2. Looked up from germline, CDR1 is SNHLY and CDR2 is FYNNEI. The CDR3 length is 16 residues. J gave up 2 bases and V 7 bases, and 10 bases lay outside the gene matches.

The chain combines TRBV6-1 with TRBJ1-3; D gene ambiguous. V was trimmed by 8 bases and J by 7 bases, leaving 6 bases between them. CDR1 is MNHNS and CDR2 is SASEGT in the germline V gene. The CDR3 is made up of 10 amino acids. The CDR3 nucleotides read TGTGCCAGCTCCAGGAACACCATATATTTT. This gives the protein CASSRNTIYF.

V and J are TRBV10-2 and TRBJ2-2; 12 bases are a match to TRBD1. The CDR3 loop spans 17 amino acids. The ends lost 6 bases at V and 8 bases at J; junction bases unmatched: 13. Germline V CDR1 and CDR2: WSHSY, SAAADI. The CDR3 sequence is CASSLRGQGANPGELFF. CDR3 nucleotide sequence: TGCGCCAGCAGCTTAAGGGGACAGGGGGCCAACCCAGGGGAGCTGTTTTTT.

The V call is TRBV5-1, the J call TRBJ2-7; 10 nucleotides match TRBD2. V lost 6 bases, J lost 0 bases, and 3 bases stayed unmatched. The V gene's germline CDR1 is SGHRS and CDR2 YFSETQ. The CDR3 has 14 amino acids. The CDR3 region has the DNA TGCGCCAGCACCAGGACTAGCGGCTCCTACGAGCAGTACTTC. As protein: CASTRTSGSYEQYF. The whole variable domain, filled in from reference TRBV5-1 and TRBJ2-7, reads KAGVTQTPRYLIKTRGQQVTLSCSPISGHRSVSWYQQTPGQGLQFLFEYFSETQRNKGNFPGRFSGRQFSNSRSEMNVSTLELGDSALYLCASTRTSGSYEQYFGPGTRLTVT.

The chain has TRBV6-1 and TRBJ1-1; D is perhaps TRBD1 (5 bases). Between the trimmed V and J ends, which lost 7 bases and 5 bases, there was a span of 17 bases. The CDR3 has 14 amino acids. CDR1 is MNHNS, CDR2 SASEGT, per germline. CDR3 protein: CASTIGAMGTEAFF. CDR3 nucleotide sequence: TGTGCCAGCACGATAGGGGCAATGGGGACTGAAGCTTTCTTT.

The gene calls are TRBV2 and TRBJ2-1, with D hard to call. The CDR3 runs to 11 residues. V was trimmed by 7 bases and J by 4 bases, leaving 5 bases between them. Germline CDR1 reads SNHLY; CDR2 reads FYNNEI. The CDR3 sequence: CASTRYNEQFF. CDR3 sequence (DNA): TGTGCCAGCACCAGGTACAATGAGCAGTTCTTC. The whole variable domain, filled in from reference TRBV2 and TRBJ2-1, reads EPEVTQTPSHQVTQMGQEVILRCVPISNHLYFYWYRQILGQKVEFLVSFYNNEISEKSEIFDDQFSVERPDGSNFTLKIRSTKLEDSAMYFCASTRYNEQFFGPGTRLTVL.

V and J are TRBV7-2 and TRBJ2-1; D may be TRBD1 (7 bases). The V end lost 10 bases, the J end lost 7 bases, and 14 bases lay between the germline ends. This CDR3 spans 12 amino acids. Germline V lookup: CDR1 SGHTA, CDR2 FQGNSA. The CDR3 region has the DNA TGTGCCACCAGGGGGGCCCTAAATGAGCAGTTCTTC. Protein product: CATRGALNEQFF.

The V and J genes are TRBV6-5 and TRBJ1-1; 8 bases map to TRBD1. Trimming at V came to 5 bases and at J to 5 bases, leaving 10 bases not matched to a gene. The CDR3 contains 15 residues. CDR1 is MNHEY and CDR2 is SVGAGI in the germline V gene. The CDR3 DNA reads TGTGCCAGCAGTGACTTCCAGGGGGCAGGGACTGAAGCTTTCTTT. Translated: CASSDFQGAGTEAFF.

This clone has only a few counts. V usage is TRBV5-6 and J usage is TRBJ1-2; the match to TRBD1 covers 7 bases. This CDR3 is 14 amino acids long. The germline V gene has CDR1 SGHDT and CDR2 YYEEEE. V lost 6 bases to trimming and J lost 2 bases; unmatched junction nucleotides: 7. CDR3 DNA sequence: TGTGCCAGCACCCCGGGACAGATCAACTATGGCTACACCTTC. Protein product: CASTPGQINYGYTF.